The rows below give T cell receptor beta chains drawn from one sample of a study of Graves' ophthalmopathy and Graves' hyperthyroidism. A single record per CDR3 protein comes from TCRdb applying MiXCR to the multiplex PCR reads. The sample comprises about 220,000 distinct CDR3 sequences, roughly 21% of which are singletons, and more than 35% rests with the top ten. The sequencing input was peripheral blood. Receptors originate from a woman aged 45 to 65 with Graves' ophthalmopathy. Each CDR3 is given without its conserved first and last residue. Fields, in order: J gene, V gene, D gene, CDR3 protein. D genes are given only for firm matches.

>TRBJ2-2|TRBV28|TRBD2
ASSFASGLADGELF
>TRBJ2-7|TRBV3-1|-
ASSQAKRGEGIYEQY
>TRBJ2-7|TRBV24-1|TRBD2
ATSSSGRAYEQY
>TRBJ1-2|TRBV12-3/TRBV12-4|-
ASSLVALPYGYT
>TRBJ1-3|TRBV7-2|TRBD1
ASSLTGIPGNTIY
>TRBJ2-7|TRBV20-1|TRBD1
SASTRDRGVLEQY
>TRBJ1-2|TRBV6-5|TRBD1
ASRADRGTNYGYT
>TRBJ2-7|TRBV7-8|-
ASSLEKGEQY
>TRBJ2-5|TRBV28|-
ASSDDGVETQY
>TRBJ2-5|TRBV20-1|TRBD2
SARVPSGRVETQY
>TRBJ1-3|TRBV6-1|-
ASSAVQGPGNTIY
>TRBJ2-7|TRBV6-5|TRBD2
ASSYSDSGSNEQY
>TRBJ2-7|TRBV7-2|TRBD1
ASSSPTGQVREQY
>TRBJ2-5|TRBV2|-
ASSNGRGETQY
>TRBJ2-5|TRBV12-3/TRBV12-4|TRBD2
ASRGLAGEEETQY
>TRBJ1-2|TRBV28|-
ASQGQPANYGYT
>TRBJ2-1|TRBV4-2|TRBD2
ASQLAGGGYNEQF
>TRBJ2-5|TRBV3-1|-
ASSQPFPETRY
>TRBJ1-1|TRBV6-4|TRBD1
ASRETQGVGEAY
>TRBJ2-5|TRBV7-2|-
ASSTYRVEARETQY
>TRBJ1-5|TRBV24-1|TRBD1
ATSESPGQRTSNQPQH
>TRBJ1-1|TRBV11-1|TRBD1
ASSPGTGEIKTNTEAF
>TRBJ2-5|TRBV7-3|-
ASSLSGQPQETQY
>TRBJ2-7|TRBV5-5|-
ASSLVWTTDYEQY
>TRBJ2-5|TRBV12-3/TRBV12-4|-
ASSWGVWETQY
>TRBJ2-5|TRBV20-1|-
SAQSEGQETQY
>TRBJ2-7|TRBV5-1|TRBD2
ASRSLREATYEQY
>TRBJ1-5|TRBV28|-
ASSHHPQPQH
>TRBJ2-7|TRBV25-1|TRBD2
ASSRGGGGYEQY
>TRBJ2-7|TRBV2|TRBD1
ASSVDRAYEQY
>TRBJ2-4|TRBV27|TRBD2
ASSWREGNIQY
>TRBJ2-7|TRBV12-3/TRBV12-4|-
ASSLVPRTYEQY
>TRBJ1-5|TRBV28|TRBD1
ASNFLQGEQPQH
>TRBJ2-7|TRBV5-1|-
ASMPGRPPYEQY
>TRBJ2-7|TRBV20-1|TRBD1
SARYDRVNEQY
>TRBJ2-7|TRBV7-2|TRBD2
ASSLGGSSGEQY
>TRBJ2-5|TRBV3-1|TRBD2
ASSQVSGNQETQY
>TRBJ1-5|TRBV27|TRBD1
ASSLRTGNQPQH
>TRBJ2-7|TRBV24-1|-
ATSDLYIRPTYEQY
>TRBJ1-1|TRBV6-1|-
ASADLPGVYYKGAF
>TRBJ1-5|TRBV20-1|TRBD1
SAKGTGINQPQH